These T cell receptor beta chains were read from a single sample in a study of cytomegalovirus exposure and HLA in healthy donors. Profiled with immunoSEQ multiplex PCR; TCRdb holds only in-frame clones, not every one. This sample carries around 97,000 clones, approximately 64% of them seen once, and the ten largest clones take less than 3.5%. Sequencing was done on a sample of PBMCs. All receptors derive from a woman aged 50 to 60 in good health and CMV-seronegative. Both conserved end residues are part of each CDR3. Fields, in order: J gene, clone size, V gene, D gene, CDR3 protein, CDR3 DNA. The D gene is left open where the match is weak. Where a row states a size, it is once, few, many or the class of an expanded clone; other rows omit it.

J gene: TRBJ2-7
clone size: -
V gene: TRBV5-1
D gene: TRBD1
CDR3 protein: CASSLLGQNYEQYF
CDR3 DNA: TGCGCCAGCAGCTTGTTGGGACAGAACTACGAGCAGTACTTC

J gene: TRBJ2-2
clone size: -
V gene: TRBV28
D gene: -
CDR3 protein: CASSPAGLNTGELFF
CDR3 DNA: TGTGCCAGCAGTCCAGCGGGTCTAAACACCGGGGAGCTGTTTTTT

J gene: TRBJ2-5
clone size: few
V gene: TRBV5-4
D gene: -
CDR3 protein: CASSLVTDETQYF
CDR3 DNA: TGTGCCAGCAGCTTGGTGACAGATGAGACCCAGTACTTC

J gene: TRBJ2-1
clone size: -
V gene: TRBV6-5
D gene: -
CDR3 protein: CASSYADFGEQFF
CDR3 DNA: TGTGCCAGCAGTTACGCCGATTTCGGGGAGCAGTTCTTC

J gene: TRBJ2-2
clone size: -
V gene: TRBV6-5
D gene: TRBD2
CDR3 protein: CASRLAGRYTGELFF
CDR3 DNA: TGTGCCAGCAGACTAGCGGGGAGGTACACCGGGGAGCTGTTTTTT

J gene: TRBJ1-1
clone size: -
V gene: TRBV11-3
D gene: -
CDR3 protein: CASSLEGVNTEAFF
CDR3 DNA: TGTGCCAGCAGCTTAGAAGGGGTGAACACTGAAGCTTTCTTT

J gene: TRBJ1-5
clone size: -
V gene: TRBV28
D gene: TRBD1
CDR3 protein: CASSPRDRGPVQPQHF
CDR3 DNA: TGTGCCAGCAGTCCCCGGGACAGGGGGCCAGTGCAGCCCCAGCATTTT

J gene: TRBJ2-1
clone size: -
V gene: TRBV7-9
D gene: TRBD1
CDR3 protein: CADGQGINEQFF
CDR3 DNA: TGTGCTGATGGACAGGGTATCAATGAGCAGTTCTTC

J gene: TRBJ1-5
clone size: -
V gene: TRBV2
D gene: TRBD1
CDR3 protein: CASSGGDRGPQPQHF
CDR3 DNA: TGTGCCAGCAGTGGAGGGGACAGGGGGCCTCAGCCCCAGCATTTT

J gene: TRBJ2-3
clone size: once
V gene: TRBV2
D gene: -
CDR3 protein: CASRVDSMTDTQYF
CDR3 DNA: TGTGCCAGCAGGGTGGACAGTATGACAGATACGCAGTATTTT

J gene: TRBJ2-5
clone size: -
V gene: TRBV27
D gene: TRBD1
CDR3 protein: CASSLSLGQGAQTQYF
CDR3 DNA: TGTGCCAGCAGTTTATCGTTGGGACAGGGGGCCCAGACCCAGTACTTC

J gene: TRBJ2-3
clone size: -
V gene: TRBV11-3
D gene: -
CDR3 protein: CASSLALDYTTDTQYF
CDR3 DNA: TGTGCCAGCAGCTTAGCCCTGGACTATACCACAGATACGCAGTATTTT

J gene: TRBJ2-1
clone size: -
V gene: TRBV18
D gene: -
CDR3 protein: CASTGQTDNEQFF
CDR3 DNA: TGTGCCAGCACAGGACAGACCGACAATGAGCAGTTCTTC

J gene: TRBJ1-2
clone size: -
V gene: TRBV2
D gene: TRBD1
CDR3 protein: CASSEFIGGESSGYTF
CDR3 DNA: TGTGCCAGCAGTGAATTCATAGGGGGCGAATCAAGTGGCTACACCTTC

J gene: TRBJ2-3
clone size: -
V gene: TRBV27
D gene: TRBD2
CDR3 protein: CASRLRAGGRGDTQYF
CDR3 DNA: TGTGCCAGCAGATTAAGAGCGGGAGGTAGGGGAGATACGCAGTATTTT

J gene: TRBJ1-1
clone size: -
V gene: TRBV5-4
D gene: TRBD1
CDR3 protein: CASSSRTGVNTEAFF
CDR3 DNA: TGTGCCAGCAGCTCTCGGACAGGGGTGAACACTGAAGCTTTCTTT

J gene: TRBJ2-5
clone size: -
V gene: TRBV18
D gene: -
CDR3 protein: CASSPLEGQETQYF
CDR3 DNA: TGTGCCAGCTCCCCACTGGAGGGGCAAGAGACCCAGTACTTC

J gene: TRBJ1-5
clone size: -
V gene: TRBV19
D gene: TRBD1
CDR3 protein: CASSHRDRDSQPQHF
CDR3 DNA: TGTGCCAGTAGCCACCGAGACAGGGACTCTCAGCCCCAGCATTTT

J gene: TRBJ2-1
clone size: few
V gene: TRBV11-2
D gene: TRBD2
CDR3 protein: CASSLSSGDYNEQFF
CDR3 DNA: TGTGCCAGCAGCTTGAGTAGCGGGGATTACAATGAGCAGTTCTTC

J gene: TRBJ1-2
clone size: -
V gene: TRBV19
D gene: -
CDR3 protein: CASSKFRQSYGYTF
CDR3 DNA: TGTGCCAGTAGTAAATTCCGACAGTCATATGGCTACACCTTC

J gene: TRBJ2-3
clone size: -
V gene: TRBV5-1
D gene: -
CDR3 protein: CASSFLPGDTDTQYF
CDR3 DNA: TGCGCCAGCAGCTTTCTTCCGGGGGACACAGATACGCAGTATTTT

J gene: TRBJ2-7
clone size: -
V gene: TRBV10-3
D gene: -
CDR3 protein: CAIGETTTYEQYF
CDR3 DNA: TGTGCCATCGGAGAGACTACCACCTACGAGCAGTACTTC

J gene: TRBJ2-1
clone size: -
V gene: TRBV5-4
D gene: -
CDR3 protein: CASTRRGSYNEQFF
CDR3 DNA: TGTGCCAGCACCCGGAGAGGCTCCTACAATGAGCAGTTCTTC

J gene: TRBJ1-4
clone size: -
V gene: TRBV7-9
D gene: TRBD1
CDR3 protein: CASSGLQGAPGSTNEKLFF
CDR3 DNA: TGTGCCAGCAGCGGGCTACAGGGGGCACCGGGATCCACTAATGAAAAACTGTTTTTT

J gene: TRBJ1-4
clone size: few
V gene: TRBV7-6
D gene: TRBD1
CDR3 protein: CASSQDRNEKLFF
CDR3 DNA: TGTGCCAGCAGCCAGGACAGGAATGAAAAACTGTTTTTT

J gene: TRBJ2-7
clone size: few
V gene: TRBV7-2
D gene: -
CDR3 protein: CASSSEAPLGSGSYEQYF
CDR3 DNA: TGTGCCAGCAGCTCCGAAGCCCCATTGGGGTCCGGGAGCTACGAGCAGTACTTC

J gene: TRBJ2-1
clone size: once
V gene: TRBV5-1
D gene: TRBD2
CDR3 protein: CASSLGLGLAENNEQFF
CDR3 DNA: TGCGCCAGCAGCTTGGGCCTTGGACTAGCGGAGAACAATGAGCAGTTCTTC

J gene: TRBJ1-1
clone size: few
V gene: TRBV6-1
D gene: -
CDR3 protein: CASSKASGWMNTEAFF
CDR3 DNA: TGTGCCAGCAGTAAAGCATCAGGGTGGATGAACACTGAAGCTTTCTTT

J gene: TRBJ2-5
clone size: -
V gene: TRBV5-1
D gene: -
CDR3 protein: CASSPGQGSGTQYF
CDR3 DNA: TGCGCCAGCAGCCCTGGTCAGGGTTCTGGGACCCAGTACTTC

J gene: TRBJ1-5
clone size: -
V gene: TRBV27
D gene: -
CDR3 protein: CASSQQGMDQPQHF
CDR3 DNA: TGTGCCAGCAGTCAACAGGGAATGGATCAGCCCCAGCATTTT

J gene: TRBJ2-2
clone size: once
V gene: TRBV29-1
D gene: TRBD2
CDR3 protein: CSVEETASGRAGELFF
CDR3 DNA: TGCAGCGTTGAAGAAACCGCTAGCGGGAGGGCCGGGGAGCTGTTTTTT

J gene: TRBJ2-3
clone size: -
V gene: TRBV6-1
D gene: TRBD1
CDR3 protein: CASRAGTGNTDTQYF
CDR3 DNA: TGTGCCAGCAGGGCCGGGACAGGGAACACAGATACGCAGTATTTT

J gene: TRBJ2-3
clone size: -
V gene: TRBV4-1
D gene: -
CDR3 protein: CASSQVPSGTDTQYF
CDR3 DNA: TGCGCCAGCAGCCAAGTGCCTAGCGGCACAGATACGCAGTATTTT

J gene: TRBJ1-2
clone size: -
V gene: TRBV29-1
D gene: -
CDR3 protein: CSVAPRTASYGYTF
CDR3 DNA: TGCAGCGTTGCCCCTCGGACAGCCTCCTATGGCTACACCTTC

J gene: TRBJ1-6
clone size: -
V gene: TRBV14
D gene: -
CDR3 protein: CASSQGDFNSPLHF
CDR3 DNA: TGTGCCAGCAGCCAAGGGGACTTCAATTCACCCCTCCACTTT

J gene: TRBJ1-1
clone size: -
V gene: TRBV6-1
D gene: -
CDR3 protein: CASKQGYTEAFF
CDR3 DNA: TGTGCCAGCAAGCAGGGTTACACTGAAGCTTTCTTT

J gene: TRBJ2-7
clone size: -
V gene: TRBV7-2
D gene: -
CDR3 protein: CASSLASREQYF
CDR3 DNA: TGTGCCAGCAGCTTAGCCTCTAGGGAGCAGTACTTC

J gene: TRBJ2-7
clone size: -
V gene: TRBV10-2
D gene: TRBD2
CDR3 protein: CASSGGRSGGAPYEQYF
CDR3 DNA: TGCGCCAGCAGTGGCGGCCGTAGCGGGGGAGCTCCCTACGAGCAGTACTTC

J gene: TRBJ2-1
clone size: -
V gene: TRBV29-1
D gene: TRBD1
CDR3 protein: CSGRGGGRHNEQFF
CDR3 DNA: TGCAGCGGACGAGGGGGCGGACGACACAATGAGCAGTTCTTC

J gene: TRBJ1-2
clone size: -
V gene: TRBV27
D gene: -
CDR3 protein: CASTSRTAANYGYTF
CDR3 DNA: TGTGCCAGCACCTCCCGGACAGCAGCTAACTATGGCTACACCTTC

J gene: TRBJ1-6
clone size: -
V gene: TRBV13
D gene: TRBD1
CDR3 protein: CASSFGQGLSPLHF
CDR3 DNA: TGTGCCAGCAGCTTTGGACAGGGGCTCTCACCCCTCCACTTT

J gene: TRBJ1-2
clone size: -
V gene: TRBV4-1
D gene: TRBD1
CDR3 protein: CASSQESRDRGRYTF
CDR3 DNA: TGCGCCAGCAGCCAAGAATCCCGGGACAGGGGTCGCTACACCTTC

J gene: TRBJ2-6
clone size: -
V gene: TRBV7-6
D gene: -
CDR3 protein: CASSPPGYGANVLTF
CDR3 DNA: TGTGCCAGCAGCCCACCGGGGTACGGGGCCAACGTCCTGACTTTC

J gene: TRBJ1-1
clone size: -
V gene: TRBV13
D gene: -
CDR3 protein: CASSTDSLNTEAFF
CDR3 DNA: TGTGCCAGCAGCACGGACAGCCTCAACACTGAAGCTTTCTTT

J gene: TRBJ1-1
clone size: -
V gene: TRBV29-1
D gene: -
CDR3 protein: CSVESWSGTDTEAFF
CDR3 DNA: TGCAGCGTTGAATCCTGGTCTGGTACTGACACTGAAGCTTTCTTT

J gene: TRBJ2-5
clone size: -
V gene: TRBV29-1
D gene: -
CDR3 protein: CSAKQGRETQYF
CDR3 DNA: TGCAGCGCAAAACAGGGGAGGGAGACCCAGTACTTC

J gene: TRBJ2-3
clone size: few
V gene: TRBV7-6
D gene: TRBD2
CDR3 protein: CASSLEAEGRADTQYF
CDR3 DNA: TGTGCCAGCAGCTTAGAAGCGGAGGGGAGGGCAGATACGCAGTATTTT

J gene: TRBJ1-1
clone size: few
V gene: TRBV28
D gene: -
CDR3 protein: CASIGPGRTEAFF
CDR3 DNA: TGTGCCAGCATTGGGCCAGGGAGGACTGAAGCTTTCTTT

J gene: TRBJ2-3
clone size: -
V gene: TRBV28
D gene: TRBD1
CDR3 protein: CASSFVGGVTDTQYF
CDR3 DNA: TGTGCCAGCAGTTTCGTAGGGGGCGTAACAGATACGCAGTATTTT

J gene: TRBJ2-1
clone size: -
V gene: TRBV7-2
D gene: TRBD1
CDR3 protein: CASSLGQNNEQFF
CDR3 DNA: TGTGCCAGCAGCTTGGGACAGAACAATGAGCAGTTCTTC

J gene: TRBJ2-2
clone size: -
V gene: TRBV11-3
D gene: -
CDR3 protein: CASSRSGWEWSTGELFF
CDR3 DNA: TGTGCCAGCAGCCGCTCCGGATGGGAGTGGAGCACCGGGGAGCTGTTTTTT

J gene: TRBJ1-4
clone size: -
V gene: TRBV4-2
D gene: TRBD1
CDR3 protein: CASSPPTGTAEKLFF
CDR3 DNA: TGTGCCAGCAGCCCCCCCACCGGGACAGCAGAAAAACTGTTTTTT